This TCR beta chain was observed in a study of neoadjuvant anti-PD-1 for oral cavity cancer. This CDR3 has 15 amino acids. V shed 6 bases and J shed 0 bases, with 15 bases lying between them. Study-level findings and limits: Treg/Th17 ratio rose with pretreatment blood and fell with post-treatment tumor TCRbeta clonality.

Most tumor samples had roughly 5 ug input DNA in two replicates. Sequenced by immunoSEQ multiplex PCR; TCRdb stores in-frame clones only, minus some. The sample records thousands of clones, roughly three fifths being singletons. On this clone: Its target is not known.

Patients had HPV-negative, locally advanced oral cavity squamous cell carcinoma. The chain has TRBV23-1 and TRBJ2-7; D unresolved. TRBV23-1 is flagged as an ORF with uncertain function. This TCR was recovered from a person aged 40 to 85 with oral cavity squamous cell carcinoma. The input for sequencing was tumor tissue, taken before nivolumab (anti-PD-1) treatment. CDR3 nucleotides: TGCGCCAGCAGACCCCCGGGCAGGTCCTCCTACGAGCAGTACTTC. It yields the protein CASRPPGRSSYEQYF.